These 14 T cell receptor beta chains share one sample of origin, sequenced in a study of blood T cell repertoires in COVID-19. Clones were read by immunoSEQ multiplex PCR, and TCRdb kept only the in-frame ones, dropping some. The sample lists 100,000 to 150,000 clones; just under 90% were seen once. Sequences were obtained from peripheral blood. These receptors came from a woman in her forties or fifties with acute or convalescent COVID-19.

The genes are TRBV9 and TRBJ1-2; maybe TRBD1 (6 bases). Germline CDR1 is SGDLS and CDR2 is YYNGEE. The CDR3 is 15 amino acids. With 0 bases removed from V and 2 bases from J, the gap between germline ends came to 11 bases. CDR3 nucleotide sequence: TGTGCCAGCAGCGTAGGACAGGCCAGGAACTATGGCTACACCTTC. Its translation is CASSVGQARNYGYTF.

The V gene is TRBV3-1 (or the pseudogene TRBV3-2), the J gene TRBJ2-1; 8 bases map to TRBD2. Germline V gene data show CDR1 as LGHDT and CDR2 as YNNKEL (reference sequence). V was pared by 4 bases and J by 5 bases, with 7 bases of the junction left unmatched. This CDR3 spans 15 amino acids. CDR3 loop: CASSLLTSGHNEQFF. CDR3 coding DNA: TGTGCCAGCAGCCTGCTCACTAGCGGCCACAATGAGCAGTTCTTC.

DNA for the CDR3: TGTGCCAGCAGTTTAGGGGCCGAGCAAGTCTACGAGCAGTACTTC. Its protein is CASSLGAEQVYEQYF. The chain recombines TRBV27 with TRBJ2-7, with a tentative D call TRBD1 (5 bases). Germline lookup yields CDR1 MNHEY and CDR2 SMNVEV (reference sequence). Trimming cost V 2 bases and J 3 bases, with 14 bases left between them. The CDR3 extends over 15 amino acids.

This clone appeared a few times. The chain couples TRBV9 to TRBJ2-3; TRBD2 aligns across 9 bases. The germline V gene has CDR1 SGDLS and CDR2 YYNGEE. The CDR3 length is 18 residues. Trimming cost V 0 bases and J 3 bases; bases outside gene matches: 11. CDR3 loop: CASSVAPGSAGGTDTQYF. In DNA, the CDR3 is TGTGCCAGCAGCGTAGCCCCGGGATCGGCGGGAGGGACAGATACGCAGTATTTT.

The chain couples TRBV15 to TRBJ2-7; 11 nucleotides align to TRBD2. Trimming removed 2 bases from V and 1 base from J; junction bases left unmatched: 1. The CDR3 is 15 amino acids. Germline values: CDR1 LNHNV, CDR2 YYDKDF (reference sequence). CDR3 coding DNA: TGTGCCACCAGCAGAACTAGCGGGGGTTCCTACGAGCAGTACTTC. This codes for CATSRTSGGSYEQYF.

This chain uses TRBV6-5 with TRBJ1-4; D not certain. The CDR3 is 13 residues long. The V and J ends lost 9 bases and 3 bases respectively, with 11 bases between them. The germline gives CDR1 MNHEY, CDR2 SVGAGI. The CDR3 loop reads CASLHPANEKLFF. The CDR3 region has the DNA TGTGCCAGTCTGCACCCAGCTAATGAAAAACTGTTTTTT.

The chain couples TRBV10-2 to TRBJ2-5, with 8 bases aligning to TRBD2. Germline-derived CDR1 and CDR2 are WSHSY and SAAADI. Trimming took 7 bases from V and 4 from J; bases not matched to a gene: 8. The CDR3 length is 14 residues. The CDR3 region has the DNA TGCGCCAGCAAAGGACTAGCCGGCCCAGAGACCCAGTACTTC. Protein product: CASKGLAGPETQYF.

The genes are TRBV18 and TRBJ1-5; TRBD1 might be the D (5 bases). The CDR3 extends over 20 amino acids. The germline CDR1 and CDR2 sequences are KGHSH and LQKENI. Trimming took off 2 bases at V and 2 bases at J, with 25 bases between the two ends. The CDR3 sequence: CASSPSPQVVLTRGNQPQHF. CDR3 nucleotide sequence: TGTGCCAGCTCACCATCACCACAGGTGGTGCTGACTAGGGGCAATCAGCCCCAGCATTTT.

The chain has TRBV6-2 or TRBV6-3 and TRBJ2-3, with TRBD2 matching over 16 bases. The germline gives CDR1 MNHEY, CDR2 SVGEGT. The CDR3 consists of 18 residues. Trimming took 6 bases from V and 5 from J; bases not matched to a gene: 11. CDR3 DNA: TGTGCCAGCAGCAGACTGGGGACTAGCGGGAGGGCCGTAGATACGCAGTATTTT. This translates into CASSRLGTSGRAVDTQYF.

The gene calls are TRBV7-2 and TRBJ1-2, with 7 bases matching TRBD1. V shed 4 bases, J shed 6 bases, and the junction held 2 bases outside the gene matches. CDR1 is SGHTA, CDR2 FQGNSA, per germline. The CDR3 has 12 residues. This CDR3 reads CASSWDSHGYTF. The DNA of the CDR3 is TGTGCCAGCAGCTGGGACAGTCATGGCTACACCTTC.

The chain couples TRBV9 to TRBJ2-2, with D uncertain. Trimming removed 0 bases at V and 7 bases at J, with 7 bases between. Germline assignment: CDR1 SGDLS and CDR2 YYNGEE. The CDR3 runs to 13 residues. In nucleotides, the CDR3 is TGTGCCAGCAGCGTAGCCCCCGGCGGGGAGCTGTTTTTT. Translated: CASSVAPGGELFF.

The rearrangement joins TRBV9 to TRBJ2-1; D unclear. Germline V gene data show CDR1 as SGDLS and CDR2 as YYNGEE. This CDR3 is 16 amino acids long. The V end was cut by 2 bases, the J end by 0 bases, with 12 bases between. The CDR3 nucleotides are TGTGCCAGCAGCGTGGCGACGGGTAGCTCCTACAATGAGCAGTTCTTC. Translated, it gives CASSVATGSSYNEQFF.

The chain joins TRBV4-3 to TRBJ1-2; no reliable D call. The CDR3 totals 15 residues. Deletions cut 4 bases from V and 4 bases from J, with 16 bases between. From germline, CDR1 is LGHNA and CDR2 YSLEER. The CDR3 bases are TGCGCCAGCAGCCCCGGGCGGGGTATCGGCTATGGCTACACCTTC. The encoded protein is CASSPGRGIGYGYTF.

The chain combines TRBV18 with TRBJ2-7; 7 positions agree with TRBD1. The CDR3 runs to 13 residues. V was clipped by 3 bases and J by 5 bases; unmatched bases: 4. CDR1 KGHSH and CDR2 LQKENI come from the germline V gene. The CDR3 reads CASSPTTGNEQYF. In DNA form, the CDR3 reads TGTGCCAGCTCACCGACGACAGGGAACGAGCAGTACTTC. The full variable domain, in which reference TRBV18 and TRBJ2-7 provide the parts outside the CDR3, is NAGVMQNPRHLVRRRGQEARLRCSPMKGHSHVYWYRQLPEEGLKFMVYLQKENIIDESGMPKERFSAEFPKEGPSILRIQQVVRGDSAAYFCASSPTTGNEQYFGPGTRLTVT.